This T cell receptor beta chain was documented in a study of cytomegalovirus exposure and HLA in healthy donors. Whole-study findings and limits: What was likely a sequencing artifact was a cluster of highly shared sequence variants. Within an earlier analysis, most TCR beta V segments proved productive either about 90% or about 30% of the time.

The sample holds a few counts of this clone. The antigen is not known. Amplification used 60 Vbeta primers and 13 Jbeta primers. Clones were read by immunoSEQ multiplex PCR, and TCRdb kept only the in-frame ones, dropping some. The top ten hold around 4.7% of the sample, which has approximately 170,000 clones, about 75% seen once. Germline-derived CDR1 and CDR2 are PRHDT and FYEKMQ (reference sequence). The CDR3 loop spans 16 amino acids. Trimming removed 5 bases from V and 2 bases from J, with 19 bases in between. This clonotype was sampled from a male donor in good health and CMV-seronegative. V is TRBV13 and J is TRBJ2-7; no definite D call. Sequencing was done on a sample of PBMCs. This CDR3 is CASSPRSRSLAYEQYF. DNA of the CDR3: TGTGCCAGCAGCCCTCGGTCTAGGTCCCTGGCCTACGAGCAGTACTTC.